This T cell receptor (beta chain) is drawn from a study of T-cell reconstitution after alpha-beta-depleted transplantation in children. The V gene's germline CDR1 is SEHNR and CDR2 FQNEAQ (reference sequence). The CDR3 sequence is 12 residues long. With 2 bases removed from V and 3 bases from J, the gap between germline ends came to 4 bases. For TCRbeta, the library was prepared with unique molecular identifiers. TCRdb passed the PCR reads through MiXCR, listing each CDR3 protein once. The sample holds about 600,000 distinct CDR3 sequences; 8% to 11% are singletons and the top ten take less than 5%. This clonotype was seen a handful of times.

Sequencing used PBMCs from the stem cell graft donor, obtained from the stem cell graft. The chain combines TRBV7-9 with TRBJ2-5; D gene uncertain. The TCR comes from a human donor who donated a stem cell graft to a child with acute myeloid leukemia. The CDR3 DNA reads TGTGCCAGCAGCTTACAGGAAGAGACCCAGTACTTC. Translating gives CASSLQEETQYF.